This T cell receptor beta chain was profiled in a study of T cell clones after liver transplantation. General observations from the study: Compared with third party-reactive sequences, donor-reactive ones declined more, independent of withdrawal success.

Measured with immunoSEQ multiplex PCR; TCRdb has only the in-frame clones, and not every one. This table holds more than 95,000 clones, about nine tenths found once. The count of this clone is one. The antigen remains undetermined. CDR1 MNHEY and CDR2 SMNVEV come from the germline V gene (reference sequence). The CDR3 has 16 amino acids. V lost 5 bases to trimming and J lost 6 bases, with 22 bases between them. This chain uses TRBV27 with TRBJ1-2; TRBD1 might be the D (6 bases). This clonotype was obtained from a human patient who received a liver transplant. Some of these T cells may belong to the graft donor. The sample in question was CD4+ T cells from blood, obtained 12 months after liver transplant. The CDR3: CASSKAGRQGRDGYTF. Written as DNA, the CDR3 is TGTGCCAGCAGTAAGGCCGGTAGGCAGGGGAGGGATGGCTACACCTTC.